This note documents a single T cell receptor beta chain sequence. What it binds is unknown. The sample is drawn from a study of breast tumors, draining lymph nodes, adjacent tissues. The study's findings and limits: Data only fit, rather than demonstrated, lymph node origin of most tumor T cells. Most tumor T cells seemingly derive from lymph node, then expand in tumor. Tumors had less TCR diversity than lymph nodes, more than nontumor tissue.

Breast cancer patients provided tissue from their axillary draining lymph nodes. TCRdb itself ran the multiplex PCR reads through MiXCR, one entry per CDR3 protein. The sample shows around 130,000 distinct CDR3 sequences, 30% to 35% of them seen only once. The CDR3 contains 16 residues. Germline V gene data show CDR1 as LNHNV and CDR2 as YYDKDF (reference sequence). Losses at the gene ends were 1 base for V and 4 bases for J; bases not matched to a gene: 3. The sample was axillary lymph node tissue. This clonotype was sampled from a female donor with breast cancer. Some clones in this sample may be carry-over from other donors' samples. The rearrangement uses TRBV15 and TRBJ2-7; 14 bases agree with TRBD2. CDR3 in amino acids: CATSRGTSGGSYEQYF. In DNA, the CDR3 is TGTGCCACCAGCAGAGGGACTAGCGGGGGGAGTTACGAGCAGTACTTC.